This TCR beta chain was captured in a study of cytomegalovirus exposure and HLA in healthy donors. Study outcomes and limitations: Later examination showed HLA-associated TCR beta chains had greater clonal expansion than equally common others. Sequencing artifact likely explains a cluster of highly shared sequence variants. Earlier results showed most TCR beta V segments being productive about 90% or about 30% of the time.

This clone was counted a single time. Its specificity is not known. PCR involved 60 Vbeta and 13 Jbeta primers. The table came from immunoSEQ multiplex PCR; TCRdb's copy has only in-frame clones and leaves some out. Here the sample spans 70,000 to 80,000 clones, around 80% being singletons. This CDR3 is built from 15 residues. V was pared by 6 bases and J by 0 bases, with 13 bases between. Germline CDR1 is SGHNT and CDR2 is YYREEE (reference sequence). The receptor was isolated from a man between 18 and 29 years old in good health and CMV-seronegative. The sequenced sample was PBMCs. The gene calls are TRBV5-4 and TRBJ1-3, with D maybe TRBD1 (5 bases). The CDR3 reads CASTAAGHSGNTIYF. In DNA form, the CDR3 reads TGTGCCAGCACCGCCGCAGGACACTCTGGAAACACCATATATTTT.